Detailed here is one TCR beta chain. Its antigen is still unknown. Germline V CDR1 and CDR2: SNHLY, FYNNEI. After removal of 6 bases from V and 4 bases from J, the junction contained 11 bases not matched to a gene. CDR3 length equals 16 residues. Only in-frame clones appear in the TCRdb table, and some are missing; sequencing was by immunoSEQ multiplex PCR. Here the sample spans around 370,000 clones, around 96% being singletons. The CD8 memory sample joined CD45RO+ cells and CCR7-negative CD45RA+ cells. The data derive from a study of shared clonotypes between healthy human individuals. Study as a whole: A couple of women and three men aged 18 to 49 made up the donors.

Study results and caveats: For naive CD4 cells, 4.5% to 6.5% of clonotypes were shared across a handful of donors. Among non-shared clonotypes, generation probabilities were lower than among those shared by all four donors.

Source material: memory CD8+ T cells sorted from blood. The subset denotes: CD45RO+ cells pooled with CCR7-negative TemRA cells. The TCR comes from a young man in good health. This sequence joins TRBV2 and TRBJ1-5; the match to TRBD1 covers 8 bases. The DNA of the CDR3 is TGTGCCAGCAGAGGGGGGACAGGAGTTGGGAATCAGCCCCAGCATTTT. Protein product: CASRGGTGVGNQPQHF.